The clone carrying this T cell receptor beta chain has a single count. Distinct nucleotide sequences in the sample also encode this CDR3. The treatment here: oral pan-JAK inhibitor, 5-10 mg twice daily. These data come from a study of CD8+ T cells in alopecia areata. RNA was extracted and reverse transcribed into cDNA as the sequencing template. The table came from immunoSEQ multiplex PCR; TCRdb's copy has only in-frame clones and leaves some out. The sample consists of 140,000 to 150,000 clones, around half of them appearing once. The TCR comes from a human donor with alopecia areata. The sample consisted of CD8+ T cells sorted from blood, taken at week 4, from a patient treated with tofacitinib.

The CDR3 nucleotides are TGCGCCAGCAGCTTGGTTTCCTACAATGAGCAGTTCTTC. Protein product: CASSLVSYNEQFF. The J gene is TRBJ2-1, the V gene TRBV5-1; D gene ambiguous. The CDR3 consists of 13 residues. V was pared by 0 bases and J by 1 base, with 2 bases between. CDR1 and CDR2 from the germline V gene are SGHRS and YFSETQ. The full variable domain, with the rest looked up from reference TRBV5-1 and TRBJ2-1, is KAGVTQTPRYLIKTRGQQVTLSCSPISGHRSVSWYQQTPGQGLQFLFEYFSETQRNKGNFPGRFSGRQFSNSRSEMNVSTLELGDSALYLCASSLVSYNEQFFGPGTRLTVL.